This is a list of T cell receptor beta chains from one sample in a study of blood T cells in healthy people across ages. TCRdb recomputed calls from the 5' RACE reads with MiXCR, one row per CDR3 protein. The data hold roughly 1.6 million distinct CDR3 sequences, with around 36% observed a single time. Material: blood. These receptors all come from a woman aged 30 to 39 in good health. The CDR3 runs from the conserved cysteine through the conserved F or W. D genes are given only for firm matches. Clone size is not always given. Where it is, it says once, few, many or a class for expanded clones.

v_call: TRBV25-1
d_call: NA
j_call: TRBJ1-5
clone_size: few
cdr3_nt: TGTGCCAGCAGTGACTTGATCAGGGGAGACAATCAGCCCCAGCATTTT
cdr3_aa: CASSDLIRGDNQPQHF

v_call: TRBV6-6
d_call: TRBD1
j_call: TRBJ1-1
clone_size: once
cdr3_nt: TGTGCCAGCAGTTATTTCCAATCCCGGGACAGGGCCACTGAAGCTTTCTTT
cdr3_aa: CASSYFQSRDRATEAFF

v_call: TRBV3-1
d_call: TRBD2
j_call: TRBJ2-1
clone_size: NA
cdr3_nt: TGTGCCGGCAGCCCAGGGACTAGTTATTCATTGGATGGGCAGTTCTTC
cdr3_aa: CAGSPGTSYSLDGQFF

v_call: TRBV7-8
d_call: TRBD2
j_call: TRBJ2-1
clone_size: NA
cdr3_nt: TGTGCCAGCAGCACCGTGTCGCGGGGGACCGCCAATGAGCAGTTCTTC
cdr3_aa: CASSTVSRGTANEQFF

v_call: TRBV27
d_call: NA
j_call: TRBJ2-3
clone_size: NA
cdr3_nt: TGTGCCAGCAGTTTTTCGATCGAGGGGGTCCTAGATACGCAGTATTTT
cdr3_aa: CASSFSIEGVLDTQYF

v_call: TRBV6-5
d_call: NA
j_call: TRBJ2-3
clone_size: many
cdr3_nt: TGTGCCAGCAGCCGGGGGACAGCCACAGATACGCAGTATTTT
cdr3_aa: CASSRGTATDTQYF

v_call: TRBV6-4
d_call: TRBD2
j_call: TRBJ2-1
clone_size: NA
cdr3_nt: TGTGCCAGCAGTCCCGGGGTAGCGGGCGTAGTCTCCTACAATGAGCAGTTCTTC
cdr3_aa: CASSPGVAGVVSYNEQFF

v_call: TRBV13
d_call: TRBD2
j_call: TRBJ2-1
clone_size: few
cdr3_nt: TGTGCCAGCAGCCCCTGGGGGGTAGCGGGGAATGAGCAGTTCTTC
cdr3_aa: CASSPWGVAGNEQFF

v_call: TRBV27
d_call: TRBD1
j_call: TRBJ1-2
clone_size: NA
cdr3_nt: TGTGCCAGCAGTACGACCGGGACAGGGGAGGGCTACACCTTC
cdr3_aa: CASSTTGTGEGYTF

v_call: TRBV6-1
d_call: NA
j_call: TRBJ2-7
clone_size: NA
cdr3_nt: TGTGCCAGCAGCGCAGAGCGGAGGGCGACCTACGAGCAGTACTTC
cdr3_aa: CASSAERRATYEQYF

v_call: TRBV27
d_call: NA
j_call: TRBJ1-1
clone_size: few
cdr3_nt: TGTGCCAGCAGTTTAAGTATGCAGAACACTGAAGCTTTCTTT
cdr3_aa: CASSLSMQNTEAFF

v_call: TRBV3-1
d_call: TRBD1
j_call: TRBJ1-3
clone_size: NA
cdr3_nt: TGTGCCAGCAGCTGGACAGGGACGGGAAACACCATATATTTT
cdr3_aa: CASSWTGTGNTIYF

v_call: TRBV7-9
d_call: NA
j_call: TRBJ2-7
clone_size: NA
cdr3_nt: TGTGCCAGCAGCCCTAGTATGAAGGAGGGATCTTTCTACGAGCAGTACTTC
cdr3_aa: CASSPSMKEGSFYEQYF

v_call: TRBV27
d_call: NA
j_call: TRBJ1-5
clone_size: NA
cdr3_nt: TGTGCCAGCAGTATCATGGGGGAAGGGAATCAGCCCCAGCATTTT
cdr3_aa: CASSIMGEGNQPQHF

v_call: TRBV29-1
d_call: NA
j_call: TRBJ1-1
clone_size: NA
cdr3_nt: TGCAGCGTTGGGCGGGGATCCCCCCCGGGGGCTTTCTTT
cdr3_aa: CSVGRGSPPGAFF

v_call: TRBV5-6
d_call: NA
j_call: TRBJ2-3
clone_size: few
cdr3_nt: TGTGCCAGCAGCTTCGATGGGGGATCAACAGATACGCAGTATTTT
cdr3_aa: CASSFDGGSTDTQYF

v_call: TRBV7-6
d_call: NA
j_call: TRBJ1-1
clone_size: NA
cdr3_nt: TGTGCCAGCAGCATGTTTTCGGGGGCAATGAACACTGAAGCTTTCTTT
cdr3_aa: CASSMFSGAMNTEAFF

v_call: TRBV10-3
d_call: NA
j_call: TRBJ2-7
clone_size: few
cdr3_nt: TGTGCCAGCGCAAGGGGGGATAACTACGAGCAGTACTTC
cdr3_aa: CASARGDNYEQYF

v_call: TRBV4-1
d_call: NA
j_call: TRBJ1-1
clone_size: many
cdr3_nt: TGCGCCAGCAGCCAAGATAGAGGGGGAAACACTGAAGCTTTCTTT
cdr3_aa: CASSQDRGGNTEAFF

v_call: TRBV7-9
d_call: TRBD2
j_call: TRBJ2-3
clone_size: few
cdr3_nt: TGTGCCAGCAGCTTGACTAGCGGGAGATACACAGATACGCAGTATTTT
cdr3_aa: CASSLTSGRYTDTQYF

v_call: TRBV4-1
d_call: NA
j_call: TRBJ1-2
clone_size: many
cdr3_nt: TGCGCCAGCAGCCAAGTTTTGAGTAACTATGGCTACACCTTC
cdr3_aa: CASSQVLSNYGYTF

v_call: TRBV4-1
d_call: TRBD1
j_call: TRBJ1-2
clone_size: NA
cdr3_nt: TGCGCCGGCAGCACCCCGGGACAGGGTTATGGCTACACCTTC
cdr3_aa: CAGSTPGQGYGYTF

v_call: TRBV4-1
d_call: NA
j_call: TRBJ2-7
clone_size: NA
cdr3_nt: TGCGCCAGCAGCCAACATATGACCCTCGGTTACGAGCAGTACTTC
cdr3_aa: CASSQHMTLGYEQYF

v_call: TRBV5-1
d_call: NA
j_call: TRBJ2-2
clone_size: NA
cdr3_nt: TGCGCCAGCAGCTTCGAGGGGGGGAGGACCGGGGAGCTGTTTTTT
cdr3_aa: CASSFEGGRTGELFF

v_call: TRBV18
d_call: TRBD2
j_call: TRBJ2-3
clone_size: NA
cdr3_nt: TGTGCCAGCTCACCAACGCGGGAGCCGACGCAGTATTTT
cdr3_aa: CASSPTREPTQYF

v_call: TRBV6-6
d_call: NA
j_call: TRBJ1-1
clone_size: NA
cdr3_nt: TGTGCCAGCAGTTATGTCGTTTCTGAAGCTTTCTTT
cdr3_aa: CASSYVVSEAFF

v_call: TRBV12-3/TRBV12-4
d_call: NA
j_call: TRBJ2-1
clone_size: NA
cdr3_nt: TGTGCCAGCAGGCGCCCCGGAGGGAAAGATGAGCAGTTCTTC
cdr3_aa: CASRRPGGKDEQFF

v_call: TRBV28
d_call: TRBD2
j_call: TRBJ2-7
clone_size: NA
cdr3_nt: TGTGCCAGCAGTGACCCGGGACTAGCGGGAAACTACGAGCGGTACTTC
cdr3_aa: CASSDPGLAGNYERYF

v_call: TRBV21-1
d_call: NA
j_call: TRBJ2-5
clone_size: NA
cdr3_nt: TGTGCCAGCCCCCCTAGCGGGAGAGGAGAGACCCAGTACTTC
cdr3_aa: CASPPSGRGETQYF

v_call: TRBV20-1
d_call: NA
j_call: TRBJ1-1
clone_size: NA
cdr3_nt: TGCAGTGCAGCATATGGGGTGGGCATAGTTACTGAAGCTTTCTTT
cdr3_aa: CSAAYGVGIVTEAFF

v_call: TRBV5-4
d_call: NA
j_call: TRBJ2-3
clone_size: few
cdr3_nt: TGTGCCAGCAGCTTGCTGGACGGCCTCACAGATACGCAGTATTTT
cdr3_aa: CASSLLDGLTDTQYF

v_call: TRBV6-4
d_call: NA
j_call: TRBJ1-1
clone_size: NA
cdr3_nt: TGTGCCAGCAGTGAGTGGGTGGGCCGTACTTTTGAAGCTTTCTTT
cdr3_aa: CASSEWVGRTFEAFF

v_call: TRBV6-6
d_call: NA
j_call: TRBJ2-3
clone_size: few
cdr3_nt: TGTGCCAGCACAAAGTTTGAGACAGATACGCAGTATTTT
cdr3_aa: CASTKFETDTQYF

v_call: TRBV27
d_call: TRBD1
j_call: TRBJ1-2
clone_size: NA
cdr3_nt: TGTGCCAGCAGGTCGACAGGGACTAACTATGGCTACACCTTC
cdr3_aa: CASRSTGTNYGYTF

v_call: TRBV5-1
d_call: NA
j_call: TRBJ2-7
clone_size: many
cdr3_nt: TGCGCCAGCAGCTTCGGCAGGGTGGACGAGCAGTACTTC
cdr3_aa: CASSFGRVDEQYF

v_call: TRBV4-1
d_call: NA
j_call: TRBJ2-1
clone_size: NA
cdr3_nt: TGCGCCAGCAGCCAAGACCATCGCCCGAGCTCCTACAATGAGCAGTTCTTC
cdr3_aa: CASSQDHRPSSYNEQFF

v_call: TRBV7-9
d_call: TRBD1
j_call: TRBJ2-7
clone_size: NA
cdr3_nt: TGTGCCAGCAGCACCGGACAGGGGGCGGGTCCATCCTACGAGCAGTACTTC
cdr3_aa: CASSTGQGAGPSYEQYF

v_call: TRBV19
d_call: NA
j_call: TRBJ2-7
clone_size: NA
cdr3_nt: TGTGCCAGTAGTATTGTGAGACCTTGGAACGAGCAGTACTTC
cdr3_aa: CASSIVRPWNEQYF

v_call: TRBV7-2
d_call: NA
j_call: TRBJ2-1
clone_size: many
cdr3_nt: TGTGCCAGCAGACGTGTCCCAAGGAGCTCCTACAATGAGCAGTTCTTC
cdr3_aa: CASRRVPRSSYNEQFF

v_call: TRBV20-1
d_call: NA
j_call: TRBJ2-7
clone_size: few
cdr3_nt: TGCAGTGCTAGATTGGTCGTGTTAAGACACGAGCAGTACTTC
cdr3_aa: CSARLVVLRHEQYF

v_call: TRBV4-2
d_call: NA
j_call: TRBJ2-1
clone_size: NA
cdr3_nt: TGTGCCAGCGGGGAGGTCGGCGCCCACAATGAGCAGTTCTTC
cdr3_aa: CASGEVGAHNEQFF

v_call: TRBV7-6
d_call: TRBD2
j_call: TRBJ2-7
clone_size: NA
cdr3_nt: TGTGCCAGCAGCTTAAGTCCTAGCGGAGTCTACGAGCAGTACTTC
cdr3_aa: CASSLSPSGVYEQYF

v_call: TRBV12-3/TRBV12-4
d_call: TRBD1
j_call: TRBJ2-7
clone_size: NA
cdr3_nt: TGTGCCAGCAGTCCTCCCACAGGGGGCTACGAGCGGTACTTC
cdr3_aa: CASSPPTGGYERYF

v_call: TRBV30
d_call: NA
j_call: TRBJ1-5
clone_size: NA
cdr3_nt: TGTGCCTGGAGTGTACGCGGGGGTGGACAGCCCCAGCATTTT
cdr3_aa: CAWSVRGGGQPQHF

v_call: TRBV7-9
d_call: NA
j_call: TRBJ1-1
clone_size: few
cdr3_nt: TGTGCCAGCAGCTTAGCTCAAGGGGGGGCAGAAGAAGCTTTCTTT
cdr3_aa: CASSLAQGGAEEAFF

v_call: TRBV20-1
d_call: NA
j_call: TRBJ2-5
clone_size: NA
cdr3_nt: TGCAGTGCCCCACTGGCGGCGCAGCAGTACTTC
cdr3_aa: CSAPLAAQQYF

v_call: TRBV15
d_call: TRBD2
j_call: TRBJ2-1
clone_size: few
cdr3_nt: TGTGCCACCAGCGAGGCGGGAGGGAGCTCCTACAATGAGCAGTTCTTC
cdr3_aa: CATSEAGGSSYNEQFF

v_call: TRBV5-1
d_call: NA
j_call: TRBJ2-1
clone_size: NA
cdr3_nt: TGCGCCAGCAGCTTGGCCGCAGGTAGCGGAGCCTACAATGAGCAGTTCTTC
cdr3_aa: CASSLAAGSGAYNEQFF

v_call: TRBV4-1
d_call: TRBD2
j_call: TRBJ2-5
clone_size: many
cdr3_nt: TGCGCCAGCAGCCAACCGGGACTAGCGGAAGAGACCCAGTACTTC
cdr3_aa: CASSQPGLAEETQYF

v_call: TRBV29-1
d_call: TRBD1
j_call: TRBJ1-2
clone_size: NA
cdr3_nt: TGCAGCCTACAACAGGGGCCGGGAGAAGGCTACACCTTC
cdr3_aa: CSLQQGPGEGYTF

v_call: TRBV29-1
d_call: TRBD2
j_call: TRBJ2-7
clone_size: NA
cdr3_nt: TGCAGCGTCGATAGCGGGACTCCCTACGAGCAGTACTTC
cdr3_aa: CSVDSGTPYEQYF